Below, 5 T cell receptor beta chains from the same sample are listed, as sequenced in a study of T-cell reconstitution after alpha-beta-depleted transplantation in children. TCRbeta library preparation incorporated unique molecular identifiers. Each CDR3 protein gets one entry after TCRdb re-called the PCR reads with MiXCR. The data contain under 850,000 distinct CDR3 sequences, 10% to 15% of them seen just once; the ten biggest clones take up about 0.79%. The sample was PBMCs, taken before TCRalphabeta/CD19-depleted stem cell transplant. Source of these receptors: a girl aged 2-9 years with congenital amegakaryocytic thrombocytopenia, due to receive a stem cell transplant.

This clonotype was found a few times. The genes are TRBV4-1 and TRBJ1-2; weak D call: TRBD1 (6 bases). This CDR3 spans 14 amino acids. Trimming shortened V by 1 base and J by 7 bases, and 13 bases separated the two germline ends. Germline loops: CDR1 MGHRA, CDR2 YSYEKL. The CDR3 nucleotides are TGCGCCAGCAGCCAAGTGGGTCAGGGGCCTGGCTACACCTTC. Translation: CASSQVGQGPGYTF.

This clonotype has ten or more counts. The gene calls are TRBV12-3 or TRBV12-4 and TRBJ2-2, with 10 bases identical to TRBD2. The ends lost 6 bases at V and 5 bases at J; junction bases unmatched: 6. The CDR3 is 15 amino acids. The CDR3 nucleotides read TGTGCCAGCAGCACCGGGACTAGCGCGACCGGGGAGCTGTTTTTT. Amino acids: CASSTGTSATGELFF.

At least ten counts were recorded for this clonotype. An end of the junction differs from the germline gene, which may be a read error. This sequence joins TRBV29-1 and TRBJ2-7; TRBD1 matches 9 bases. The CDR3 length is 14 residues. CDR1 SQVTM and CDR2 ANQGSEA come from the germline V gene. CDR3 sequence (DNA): TGCAGCGTCGCACCGGGACAGGGCCCCTATGAGCAGTACTTC. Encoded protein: CSVAPGQGPYEQYF.

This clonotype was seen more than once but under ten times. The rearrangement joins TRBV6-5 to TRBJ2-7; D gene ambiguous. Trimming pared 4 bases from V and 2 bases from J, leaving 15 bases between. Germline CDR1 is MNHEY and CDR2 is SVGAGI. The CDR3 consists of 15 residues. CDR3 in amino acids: CASSLTGVGTYEQYF. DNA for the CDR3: TGTGCCAGCAGTTTGACGGGTGTGGGTACCTACGAGCAGTACTTC.

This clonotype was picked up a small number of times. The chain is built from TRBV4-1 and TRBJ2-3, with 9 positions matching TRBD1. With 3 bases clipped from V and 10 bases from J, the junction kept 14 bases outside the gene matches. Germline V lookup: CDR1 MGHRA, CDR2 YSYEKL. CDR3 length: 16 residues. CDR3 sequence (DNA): TGCGCCAGCAGCCAGACCGGGACAGGGAATCAAGTTGCGCAGTATTTT. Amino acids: CASSQTGTGNQVAQYF.